Listed below are T cell receptor beta chains from one sample, sequenced in a study of blood T cell repertoires in COVID-19. The data were produced by immunoSEQ multiplex PCR, yet TCRdb's version contains in-frame clones alone and is incomplete. The sample shows roughly 140,000 clones, 65% to 90% of them seen only once. Sequencing used peripheral blood. The receptors come from a man aged 70-80 years with acute or convalescent COVID-19. Both conserved end residues are part of each CDR3.

V gene: TRBV3-1/TRBV3-2; J gene: TRBJ2-1; CDR3 protein: CASSPGTSGNSYNEQFF
V gene: TRBV6-1; J gene: TRBJ1-2; CDR3 protein: CASSEGGTGVYGYTF
V gene: TRBV5-1; J gene: TRBJ2-3; CDR3 protein: CASSLQAGDSDTQYF
V gene: TRBV3-1/TRBV3-2; J gene: TRBJ2-1; CDR3 protein: CASSQVSGEQFF
V gene: TRBV27; J gene: TRBJ2-1; CDR3 protein: CASSSGAGVVHEQFF
V gene: TRBV6-4; J gene: TRBJ2-2; CDR3 protein: CASSVETNTGELFF
V gene: TRBV27; J gene: TRBJ1-1; CDR3 protein: CASSVTGISMNTEAFF
V gene: TRBV18; J gene: TRBJ2-1; CDR3 protein: CASSRVKDEQFF
V gene: TRBV5-4; J gene: TRBJ1-2; CDR3 protein: CASSYGQGAGYGYTF
V gene: TRBV29-1; J gene: TRBJ2-1; CDR3 protein: CSVEPVGGYNEQFF